This T cell receptor beta chain was recorded in a study of blood T cell repertoires in COVID-19. Study summary: Sites in the United States, Italy and Spain provided acute and convalescent COVID-19 samples. Nucleic acid was either cDNA or gDNA, and it came from T cells, B-cell-depleted T cells, or PBMCs.

V shed 6 bases, J shed 14 bases, and the junction held 10 bases outside the gene matches. Germline lookup yields CDR1 MNHEY and CDR2 SVGEGT. This CDR3 has 12 residues. In the authors' workflow: Reference gene primers were amplified, and this amplification served to estimate nucleated cell counts. Here immunoSEQ multiplex PCR was the method, and the copy in TCRdb shows in-frame clones only, minus some. V and J calls and clone size come straight from that table; D and trimming were deduced from the DNA. The sample lists 200,000 to 250,000 clones, more than 75% occurring once. V gene TRBV6-2 or TRBV6-3 combines with J gene TRBJ1-1; 9 bases fit TRBD1. This TCR was recovered from a man aged 80 or over with acute or convalescent COVID-19. The sequenced sample consisted of peripheral blood. As DNA, the CDR3 is TGTGCCAGCAGCCGACTCGGACAGGGGTGGTTCTTT. This translates into CASSRLGQGWFF.